The 5 T cell receptor beta chains in this list originate from one sample, sequenced in a study of human T cells and chemical hapten exposure. Specified time point: patch test 2, 6 weeks after DPC sensitization. Stated treatment: therapeutic diphenylcyclopropenone sensitization with weekly scalp DPC. TCRdb ran MiXCR on the RACE reads and lists one entry per CDR3 protein. The repertoire has some 82,000 distinct CDR3 sequences, 6% to 8.5% of them found once; the top ten carry approximately 1.2%. The sample was whole blood, taken in connection with sensitization to the hapten diphenylcyclopropenone (DPC). The receptors derive from a woman in her twenties or thirties with alopecia areata. Some clones in this sample may be carry-over from other donors' samples.

This clonotype was seen a handful of times. This sequence joins TRBV2 and TRBJ1-1; possibly TRBD1 for D (6 bases). CDR1 SNHLY and CDR2 FYNNEI come from the germline V gene. The CDR3 runs 14 residues. V lost 7 bases, J lost 1 base, and 13 bases lay in between. CDR3 amino acids: CASTLGQQNTEAFF. CDR3 nucleotides: TGTGCCAGCACCCTGGGACAACAGAACACTGAAGCTTTCTTT.

This clonotype was detected ten times or more. The genes are TRBV12-5 and TRBJ1-1; D possibly corresponds to TRBD1 (5 bases). V was clipped by 1 base and J by 1 base, with 10 bases between them. This CDR3 has 15 residues. The V gene's germline CDR1 is LGHNT and CDR2 FRNRAP. This CDR3 is CASGLGTGTNTEAFF. CDR3 sequence (DNA): TGTGCTAGTGGTTTGGGGACCGGGACGAACACTGAAGCTTTCTTT.

This clonotype was counted ten times or more. V usage is TRBV6-5 and J usage is TRBJ2-5; 7 positions match TRBD1. CDR3 length: 15 residues. Germline V gene data show CDR1 as MNHEY and CDR2 as SVGAGI. With 2 bases clipped from V and 5 bases from J, the junction kept 8 bases outside the gene matches. The CDR3 DNA follows: TGTGCCAGCAGTTACGCACAGGGGACCGGGGAGACCCAGTACTTC. This codes for CASSYAQGTGETQYF.

Many counts were recorded for this clonotype. The rearrangement links TRBV20-1 to TRBJ1-1, with 7 bases that match TRBD1. Germline lookup yields CDR1 DFQATT and CDR2 SNEGSKA (reference sequence). The CDR3 contains 20 residues. Germline trimming cut 6 bases from V and 0 bases from J; bases unmatched to any gene: 25. DNA of the CDR3: TGCAGTGCCCTGAGGGGGGACAGAGCGTCGTCATTCTACATGAACACTGAAGCTTTCTTT. It yields the protein CSALRGDRASSFYMNTEAFF.

This clonotype is a singleton in its sample. A clone one base away is much larger, so this may be a read error. This sequence joins TRBV5-4 and TRBJ2-6, with a possible D match to TRBD1 (5 bases). The germline V gene has CDR1 SGHNT and CDR2 YYREEE (reference sequence). This CDR3 is 15 amino acids long. This CDR3 reads CASSQIGSGAKVLTF. DNA for the CDR3: TGTGCCAGCAGCCAAATAGGATCTGGGGCCAAAGTCCTGACTTTC.